The next 19 T cell receptor beta chains were all read from a single sample in a study of blood T cells in healthy people across ages. It was with a sample-barcoded 5' primer and a J-beta primer mix that a second PCR of about 6 to 12 cycles was run. TCRdb re-analysed the 5' RACE reads in MiXCR, keeping a single row per CDR3 protein. The profile shows roughly 640,000 distinct CDR3 sequences, approximately 30% of them singletons. Material for sequencing was blood. Receptors were obtained from an elderly woman in good health.

This clonotype was counted a single time. The V and J genes are TRBV20-1 and TRBJ1-2, with D perhaps TRBD1 (5 bases). V gave up 1 base and J gave up 2 bases, with 17 bases separating them. CDR1 is DFQATT, CDR2 SNEGSKA, per germline (reference sequence). The length of the CDR3 is 16 residues. The CDR3 DNA reads TGCAGTGCTAGAGGGTTCGGAAAGGCAGGGAACTATGGCTACACCTTC. It yields the protein CSARGFGKAGNYGYTF.

As to this clonotype: It may be a read error: a sequence one base away is much more abundant. The chain couples TRBV5-1 to TRBJ2-3; D is ambiguous. This CDR3 has 12 amino acids. CDR1 is SGHRS, CDR2 YFSETQ, per germline. The CDR3 sequence: CVSSTVGGTQYF. The CDR3, as DNA: TGCGTCAGCAGCACGGTAGGCGGTACGCAGTATTTT.

In its sample, this clonotype was seen many times. The chain uses TRBV3-1 and TRBJ2-5; D unresolved. Germline V gene data show CDR1 as LGHDT and CDR2 as YNNKEL (reference sequence). Deletions cut 3 bases from V and 5 bases from J, with 4 bases between. The CDR3 runs 11 residues. As DNA, the CDR3 is TGTGCCAGCAGCCAGGTCGAGACCCAGTACTTC. As protein: CASSQVETQYF.

J is TRBJ2-3 and V is TRBV12-3 or TRBV12-4; no definite D call. The CDR3 consists of 12 residues. Trimming removed 6 bases from V and 11 bases from J, with 15 bases in between. CDR3 protein: CASRLSTDVQYF. The DNA of the CDR3 is TGTGCCAGCAGATTAAGCACAGATGTGCAGTATTTT.

Points on this clonotype: The conserved closing phenylalanine or tryptophan is absent in this CDR3, likely reflecting a read error. The rearrangement links TRBV6-6 to TRBJ1-1, with TRBD1 matching 7 bases. Germline CDR1 reads MNHNY; CDR2 reads SVGAGI (reference sequence). The CDR3 covers 16 residues. V trimming: 0 bases; J trimming: 4 bases; junction bases outside the gene matches: 8. In nucleotides, the CDR3 is TGTGCCAGCAGTTACTCATCAGGGGGTGCGGGCACTGAAGCTTTCTGT. Its protein product is CASSYSSGGAGTEAFC.

With respect to this clonotype: A single base separates this from a much larger clone, so it may be a read error. V is TRBV27 and J is TRBJ1-2, with unresolved D. Germline CDR1 and CDR2: MNHEY and SMNVEV (reference sequence). The length of the CDR3 is 13 residues. CDR3 in DNA: TGTACCAGCAGTCGGGCCTTTAACTATGGCTACACCTTC. This encodes CTSSRAFNYGYTF.

This clonotype was observed many times. V gene TRBV10-3 combines with J gene TRBJ1-2; no clear D. The CDR3 loop spans 13 amino acids. CDR1 and CDR2 from the germline V gene are ENHRY and SYGVKD. V was cut by 0 bases and J by 5 bases, with 7 bases left in between. The CDR3 DNA reads TGTGCCATCAGTGAGTCTAAAGGATATGGCTACACCTTC. This translates into CAISESKGYGYTF.

This clonotype was counted many times. The chain joins TRBV30 to TRBJ1-6; D is ambiguous. This CDR3 contains 15 residues. Germline V gives CDR1 GTSNPN, CDR2 SVGIG (reference sequence). Trimming cost V 4 bases and J 8 bases, with 18 bases left between them. The CDR3, as DNA: TGTGCCTGGACTCCGGGCCGGAGCCTGTATTCACCCCTCCACTTT. This encodes CAWTPGRSLYSPLHF.

CDR3 amino acids: CATSVILAGVRNEQYF. As DNA, the CDR3 is TGTGCCACCAGCGTTATACTAGCGGGGGTCCGAAATGAGCAGTACTTC. J is TRBJ2-5 and V is TRBV15; 11 nucleotides align to TRBD2. Germline trimming cut 5 bases from V and 11 bases from J; bases unmatched to any gene: 16. Germline V lookup: CDR1 LNHNV, CDR2 YYDKDF (reference sequence). The CDR3 loop spans 16 amino acids.

This clonotype was seen ten or more times. The chain uses TRBV30 and TRBJ2-5; unclear D gene. V was pared by 0 bases and J by 1 base, with 6 bases between. CDR3 length: 13 residues. CDR1 GTSNPN and CDR2 SVGIG come from the germline V gene (reference sequence). CDR3 amino acids: CAWSVRLQETQYF. The DNA for the CDR3 is TGTGCCTGGAGTGTACGACTCCAAGAGACCCAGTACTTC.

This clonotype was seen at least ten times. This sequence joins TRBV28 and TRBJ1-2; 7 positions match TRBD1. V trimming: 7 bases; J trimming: 4 bases; junction bases outside the gene matches: 3. Germline loops: CDR1 MDHEN, CDR2 SYDVKM. The CDR3 is made up of 12 amino acids. CDR3 residues: CASTGQVYGYTF. The CDR3 DNA is TGTGCCAGCACCGGACAGGTCTATGGCTACACCTTC.

This sequence joins TRBV6-2 or TRBV6-3 and TRBJ2-5; TRBD1 aligns across 9 bases. Germline CDR1 reads MNHEY; CDR2 reads SVGEGT. The CDR3 consists of 13 residues. The V and J ends lost 5 bases and 5 bases, in that order; junction bases with no gene match: 3. In nucleotides, the CDR3 is TGTGCCAGCAGTCACACAGGGGGCGAGACCCAGTACTTC. Its protein product is CASSHTGGETQYF.

This clonotype was found a few times. The chain carries TRBV5-1 and TRBJ1-6; 10 nucleotides align to TRBD1. The CDR3 covers 15 residues. Losses at the gene ends were 4 bases for V and 10 bases for J; bases not matched to a gene: 8. The germline CDR1 and CDR2 sequences are SGHRS and YFSETQ. For the CDR3, the DNA is TGCGCCAGCAGCCAGGGGACAGGGGAGCGGTCACCCCTCCACTTT. Translated: CASSQGTGERSPLHF.

This clonotype was seen repeatedly, ten times or more. The gene calls are TRBV7-2 and TRBJ1-1; possible D gene TRBD1, 5 bases. This CDR3 contains 15 residues. Trimming shortened V by 2 bases and J by 4 bases, and 14 bases separated the two germline ends. Germline CDR1 and CDR2: SGHTA and FQGNSA. The CDR3 loop reads CASSLTGARGTEAFF. CDR3 DNA sequence: TGTGCCAGCAGCTTAACTGGGGCAAGGGGCACTGAAGCTTTCTTT.

This clonotype was recorded many times. The chain has TRBV3-1 and TRBJ2-7; 12 nucleotides align to TRBD2. Germline CDR1 is LGHDT and CDR2 is YNNKEL (reference sequence). Trimming cost V 1 base and J 3 bases; bases outside gene matches: 1. The CDR3 contains 15 residues. The CDR3, as DNA: TGTGCCAGCAGCCAAGCTAGCGGGGGGGTCTACGAGCAGTACTTC. Its translation: CASSQASGGVYEQYF.

Remarks on this clonotype: A clone one base away is much larger, so this may be a read error. The V call is TRBV7-9, the J call TRBJ2-5, with 9 bases lining up with TRBD1. Germline V gene lookup returns CDR1 SEHNR and CDR2 FQNEAQ (reference sequence). The CDR3 has 15 residues. The CDR3 region is CACSQPGQGRETQYF. DNA for the CDR3: TGTGCCTGCAGCCAACCGGGACAGGGACGAGAGACCCAGTACTTC.

The rearrangement joins TRBV27 to TRBJ2-1, with 11 bases aligning to TRBD2. Germline V gene lookup returns CDR1 MNHEY and CDR2 SMNVEV (reference sequence). The CDR3 consists of 16 residues. The V gene end was trimmed by 7 bases and the J gene end by 0 bases; junction bases not matched to a gene: 5. CDR3 bases: TGTGCCAGCACCTTAGCGGGGGGGCTCTCCTACAATGAGCAGTTCTTC. It yields the protein CASTLAGGLSYNEQFF.

In this sample, this clonotype turned up once. DNA for the CDR3: TGTGCCAGCAGCTTAAGGACTAGCGGGCCCAATGAGCAGTTCTTC. Amino acids: CASSLRTSGPNEQFF. The chain combines TRBV7-2 with TRBJ2-1; 11 nucleotides match TRBD2. Germline V CDR1 and CDR2: SGHTA, FQGNSA. The CDR3 has 15 amino acids. V dropped 2 bases and J dropped 6; count of bases not matched to a gene: 3.

The genes are TRBV3-1 and TRBJ2-1; no reliable D call. Germline loops: CDR1 LGHDT, CDR2 YNNKEL (reference sequence). The CDR3 length is 13 residues. V was shortened by 4 bases and J by 15 bases, with 19 bases between the two germline ends. The CDR3 is CASSPDKTTLRFF. CDR3 in DNA: TGTGCCAGCAGCCCTGATAAGACGACTTTGCGGTTCTTC.